This T cell receptor (beta chain) was captured by sequencing in a study of cytomegalovirus exposure and HLA in healthy donors. About the study: An analysis done earlier identified about 100 million unique TCR beta sequences from roughly 190 million T cells.

With 6 bases removed from V and 5 bases from J, the gap between germline ends came to 10 bases. The CDR3 sequence is 12 residues long. CDR1 and CDR2 from the germline V gene are SNHLY and FYNNEI. The PCR made use of 60 Vbeta and 13 Jbeta primers. In the authors' methods: A later analysis tallied 75 million to 80 million unique TCR beta chains, approximately 10 million of them shared. Produced via immunoSEQ multiplex PCR; TCRdb's table is partial and in-frame only. The V and J calls and the clone size are those of that table, but D and trimming were determined from the DNA. The sample holds about 100,000 clones, around 82% seen once. Donors in the study were healthy people who gave bone marrow.

This chain uses TRBV2 with TRBJ1-2, with D perhaps TRBD1 (5 bases). The receptor's source is a woman aged 55 to 70 in good health and CMV-seronegative. The sequenced sample was PBMCs. CDR3 sequence reads: CASSQTVYGYTF. The CDR3 DNA follows: TGTGCCAGCAGCCAGACAGTGTATGGCTACACCTTC. Based on the CDR3 plus reference TRBV2 and TRBJ1-2, the full variable domain is EPEVTQTPSHQVTQMGQEVILRCVPISNHLYFYWYRQILGQKVEFLVSFYNNEISEKSEIFDDQFSVERPDGSNFTLKIRSTKLEDSAMYFCASSQTVYGYTFGSGTRLTVV.